The clone carrying this T cell receptor beta chain was recorded a few times. In the source study's methods: Using reference gene primer amplification, nucleated cell counts were estimated. This table comes from immunoSEQ multiplex PCR, and its TCRdb copy is limited to in-frame clones, with some not included. The DNA gave D and trimming, while V, J and clone size come from that table. The sample includes tens of thousands of clones, around 87% of them seen just once. The data were obtained in a study of blood T cell repertoires in COVID-19. Study context: Samples of COVID-19 (acute and convalescent) were obtained from the United States, Italy and Spain. Nucleic acid was either cDNA or gDNA, and it came from T cells, B-cell-depleted T cells, or PBMCs.

J was trimmed by 3 bases and V by 4 bases; bases with no gene match: 7. CDR1 is SGHDN and CDR2 is FVKESK in the germline V gene. The CDR3 length is 15 residues. The J gene is TRBJ2-7, the V gene TRBV14, with 9 bases aligning to TRBD1. The material sequenced was peripheral blood. This receptor was obtained from a man in his forties or fifties with active COVID-19. For the CDR3, the DNA is TGTGCCAGCAGCCGGGGACAGGGACTATACTACGAGCAGTACTTC. Its protein is CASSRGQGLYYEQYF.